The subject of this entry is one T cell receptor (beta chain). Its specificity is not known. Data came from immunoSEQ multiplex PCR; TCRdb stores just in-frame clones and leaves some out. This sample has 45,000 or so clones; 83% occur once, and the top ten carry approximately 52%. With 3 bases removed from V and 2 bases from J, the gap between germline ends came to 10 bases. Germline V gene sequence: CDR1 GTSNPN, CDR2 SVGIG (reference sequence). The CDR3 extends over 13 amino acids. The sample comes from a study of T cell responses to AZD1222 COVID-19 vaccine. General study results and limits: Among those given AZD1222, only five or six were seropositive at baseline.

The J gene is TRBJ1-1, the V gene TRBV30; no definite D call. This receptor was taken from an adult in good health. The input for sequencing was peripheral blood, taken on day 0 of AZD1222 vaccination. This CDR3 is CAWSTQFNTEAFF. As DNA, the CDR3 is TGTGCCTGGAGCACACAGTTCAACACTGAAGCTTTCTTT.